This T cell receptor (beta chain) was sequenced during a study of cytomegalovirus exposure and HLA in healthy donors. Study findings and constraints: Using the classifier, cytomegalovirus status was reportedly diagnosed with high specificity and sensitivity.

Details on this clone: What it recognizes is unknown.

The PCR employed 60 Vbeta primers together with 13 Jbeta primers. Original analysis: As a later analysis found, there were 82 million or so unique TCR beta chains, of which roughly 11 million were shared. Assay: immunoSEQ multiplex PCR; the TCRdb copy retains only in-frame clones and omits some. V, J and clone size were drawn from that table, and D and trimming were deduced from the DNA. The data hold about 190,000 clones, with 81% observed a single time. The clonotype was recovered from a man in his forties in good health and CMV-seropositive. Sequenced sample: PBMCs.

In DNA form, the CDR3 reads TGCGCCAGCAGCTTGGCGGACAGGGGTTGGAATTCACCCCTCCACTTT. Translating gives CASSLADRGWNSPLHF. The chain uses TRBV5-1 and TRBJ1-6; 9 bases match TRBD1. Germline loops: CDR1 SGHRS, CDR2 YFSETQ. J lost 7 bases, V lost 0 bases, and 5 bases had no gene match. The length of the CDR3 is 16 residues.